The clone carrying this T cell receptor beta chain appeared a few times. The antigen remains unidentified. This record comes from a study of beta chain features in type 1 diabetes. In the study overall: Sorted cell examination encompassed roughly 110,000,000 cells across all samples.

It was via CD45RO/CCR7/CD25/CD127/CD95/CD27 that CD4+ naive, central memory, regulatory and stem cell-like memory cells were sorted. V lost 5 bases to trimming and J lost 6 bases, with 9 bases between them. Germline CDR1 SEHNR, CDR2 FQNEAQ (reference sequence). The CDR3 is made up of 12 amino acids. Investigators reverse transcribed all isolated RNA, so they sequenced expressed TCRB transcripts. The read count averaged about 3.57 million across naive, central memory and regulatory T cell samples. The repertoire was sequenced with immunoSEQ multiplex PCR; TCRdb's copy has only in-frame clones and lacks some. The table has around 280,000 clones, 15% seen once. Study-wide findings and caveats: All four CD4+ subsets from Type 1 diabetes patients carried moderately but significantly shorter TCRB CDR3s. For patients, the naive, central memory and Treg TCRB repertoires appeared more alike than for healthy donors.

The specimen sequenced was naive CD4+ T cells from blood. This TCR was recovered from a man aged 18 to 29 with type 1 diabetes. The J gene is TRBJ2-3, the V gene TRBV7-9, with a weak D call TRBD1 (6 bases). CDR3 sequence: CASSGGGDTQYF. The CDR3 DNA reads as TGTGCCAGCAGCGGGGGCGGGGATACGCAGTATTTT.